This T cell receptor beta chain was sequenced during a study of T cell responses to AZD1222 COVID-19 vaccine. Germline assignment: CDR1 PRHDT and CDR2 FYEKMQ (reference sequence). The CDR3 sequence is 16 residues long. The V and J ends lost 6 bases and 0 bases respectively, with 18 bases between them. Assay: immunoSEQ multiplex PCR; the TCRdb copy retains only in-frame clones and omits some. The data hold approximately 150,000 clones, with around nine tenths observed a single time. This sequence joins TRBV13 and TRBJ2-7, with unresolved D. The sequence derives from an adult in good health. The specimen comprised peripheral blood, sampled on day 0 of AZD1222 vaccination. CDR3 nucleotides: TGTGCCAGCAGTTCGCACGGGCCGGTTAGCTCCTACGAGCAGTACTTC. Its protein is CASSSHGPVSSYEQYF.